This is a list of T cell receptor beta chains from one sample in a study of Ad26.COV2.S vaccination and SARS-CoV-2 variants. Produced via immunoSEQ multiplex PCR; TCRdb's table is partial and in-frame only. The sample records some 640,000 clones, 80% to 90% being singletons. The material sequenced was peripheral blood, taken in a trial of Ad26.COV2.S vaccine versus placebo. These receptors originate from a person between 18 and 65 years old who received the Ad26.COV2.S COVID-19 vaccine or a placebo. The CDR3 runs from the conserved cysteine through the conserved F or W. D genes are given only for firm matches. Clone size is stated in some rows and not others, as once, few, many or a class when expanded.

CDR3aa: CASSRGPGRETQYF; CDR3nt: TGTGCCAGCAGCCGGGGTCCAGGGAGGGAGACCCAGTACTTC; j_gene: TRBJ2-5; v_gene: TRBV5-4; abundance: -; d_gene: -
CDR3aa: CASSAGQGGPYEQYF; CDR3nt: TGTGCCAGTAGTGCAGGACAGGGGGGGCCCTACGAGCAGTACTTC; j_gene: TRBJ2-7; v_gene: TRBV19; abundance: -; d_gene: TRBD1
CDR3aa: CASSQDWAGMDEQYF; CDR3nt: TGCGCCAGCAGCCAAGACTGGGCGGGCATGGATGAGCAGTACTTC; j_gene: TRBJ2-7; v_gene: TRBV4-1; abundance: -; d_gene: -
CDR3aa: CSASYGTGVNQPQHF; CDR3nt: TGCAGTGCTAGTTACGGGACAGGGGTCAATCAGCCCCAGCATTTT; j_gene: TRBJ1-5; v_gene: TRBV20-1; abundance: -; d_gene: TRBD1
CDR3aa: CASSQVLTGNTIYF; CDR3nt: TGCGCCAGCAGCCAAGTCCTTACTGGAAACACCATATATTTT; j_gene: TRBJ1-3; v_gene: TRBV4-1; abundance: -; d_gene: -
CDR3aa: CASSPTSSGTAYEQYF; CDR3nt: TGTGCCAGCTCACCAACCTCGAGCGGGACAGCCTACGAGCAGTACTTC; j_gene: TRBJ2-7; v_gene: TRBV18; abundance: -; d_gene: -
CDR3aa: CASSMTLDGTNYGYTF; CDR3nt: TGTGCCAGTAGTATGACCTTGGACGGCACTAACTATGGCTACACCTTC; j_gene: TRBJ1-2; v_gene: TRBV19; abundance: -; d_gene: -
CDR3aa: CASSRGRSGNTIYF; CDR3nt: TGTGCCAGCAGCCGGGGAAGGTCTGGAAACACCATATATTTT; j_gene: TRBJ1-3; v_gene: TRBV5-6; abundance: -; d_gene: -
CDR3aa: CASSLRTSGSSEQYF; CDR3nt: TGTGCCAGCAGCTTAAGGACTAGCGGGAGTAGCGAGCAGTACTTC; j_gene: TRBJ2-7; v_gene: TRBV11-1; abundance: -; d_gene: TRBD2
CDR3aa: CASRLDRYQETQYF; CDR3nt: TGTGCCAGTAGACTGGACAGGTACCAAGAGACCCAGTACTTC; j_gene: TRBJ2-5; v_gene: TRBV5-4; abundance: -; d_gene: TRBD1
CDR3aa: CASSFLPSGSNEQFF; CDR3nt: TGCGCCAGCAGCTTTCTGCCTAGCGGGAGTAATGAGCAGTTCTTC; j_gene: TRBJ2-1; v_gene: TRBV5-1; abundance: -; d_gene: TRBD2
CDR3aa: CASGGSAFAHEQYF; CDR3nt: TGTGCCAGCGGGGGGTCAGCTTTCGCCCACGAGCAGTACTTC; j_gene: TRBJ2-7; v_gene: TRBV6-5; abundance: -; d_gene: -
CDR3aa: CASSQDFGSSYEQYF; CDR3nt: TGTGCCAGCAGCCAAGATTTCGGTTCTTCCTACGAGCAGTACTTC; j_gene: TRBJ2-7; v_gene: TRBV4-2; abundance: -; d_gene: -
CDR3aa: CASSLGGGEQYF; CDR3nt: TGTGCCAGCAGCTTAGGGGGCGGTGAGCAGTACTTC; j_gene: TRBJ2-7; v_gene: TRBV11-2; abundance: -; d_gene: -
CDR3aa: CASSPSGFSGNTIYF; CDR3nt: TGTGCCAGCTCACCGTCAGGTTTCTCTGGAAACACCATATATTTT; j_gene: TRBJ1-3; v_gene: TRBV18; abundance: -; d_gene: -
CDR3aa: CASSQRYLGGISADTQYF; CDR3nt: TGTGCCAGCAGCCAGAGGTACCTCGGGGGGATATCGGCAGATACGCAGTATTTT; j_gene: TRBJ2-3; v_gene: TRBV7-9; abundance: once; d_gene: TRBD2
CDR3aa: CAWAQGGIQYF; CDR3nt: TGTGCCTGGGCCCAAGGTGGCATTCAGTACTTC; j_gene: TRBJ2-4; v_gene: TRBV30; abundance: -; d_gene: -
CDR3aa: CSANIHNEQFF; CDR3nt: TGCAGTGCTAACATACACAATGAGCAGTTCTTC; j_gene: TRBJ2-1; v_gene: TRBV20-1; abundance: -; d_gene: -
CDR3aa: CASSLWWGSKNTEAFF; CDR3nt: TGTGCCAGCAGTTTATGGTGGGGAAGTAAGAACACTGAAGCTTTCTTT; j_gene: TRBJ1-1; v_gene: TRBV27; abundance: -; d_gene: -
CDR3aa: CSGRQSTEAFF; CDR3nt: TGCAGCGGCCGACAGTCCACTGAAGCTTTCTTT; j_gene: TRBJ1-1; v_gene: TRBV29-1; abundance: -; d_gene: -
CDR3aa: CASSPDRGQNEKLFF; CDR3nt: TGTGCCAGCAGCCCAGACAGGGGACAAAATGAAAAACTGTTTTTT; j_gene: TRBJ1-4; v_gene: TRBV7-2; abundance: -; d_gene: TRBD1
CDR3aa: CASSEHRRDNSPLHF; CDR3nt: TGTGCCAGCAGTGAACACAGGCGTGATAATTCACCCCTCCACTTT; j_gene: TRBJ1-6; v_gene: TRBV2; abundance: once; d_gene: -
CDR3aa: CASSLEQGPAYEQYF; CDR3nt: TGTGCCAGCAGCTTAGAACAGGGCCCGGCCTACGAGCAGTACTTC; j_gene: TRBJ2-7; v_gene: TRBV7-8; abundance: -; d_gene: -
CDR3aa: CAIRPGLASYEQYF; CDR3nt: TGTGCCATCAGACCGGGACTAGCCTCCTACGAGCAGTACTTC; j_gene: TRBJ2-7; v_gene: TRBV10-3; abundance: once; d_gene: TRBD2
CDR3aa: CATSRVNLGQNGYTF; CDR3nt: TGTGCCACCAGCAGAGTTAATTTGGGGCAGAATGGCTACACCTTC; j_gene: TRBJ1-2; v_gene: TRBV15; abundance: -; d_gene: -
CDR3aa: CASSLGQATYNEQFF; CDR3nt: TGCGCCAGCAGCTTGGGGCAGGCCACATACAATGAGCAGTTCTTC; j_gene: TRBJ2-1; v_gene: TRBV5-1; abundance: -; d_gene: -
CDR3aa: CASSLRDRGETQYF; CDR3nt: TGTGCCAGCAGCTTGCGGGACAGGGGAGAGACCCAGTACTTC; j_gene: TRBJ2-5; v_gene: TRBV5-5; abundance: -; d_gene: TRBD1
CDR3aa: CAWSQGRYTEAFF; CDR3nt: TGTGCCTGGAGTCAGGGCAGGTACACTGAAGCTTTCTTT; j_gene: TRBJ1-1; v_gene: TRBV30; abundance: -; d_gene: -
CDR3aa: CASSLYDRDEQYF; CDR3nt: TGTGCCAGCAGCTTGTACGACAGGGACGAGCAGTACTTC; j_gene: TRBJ2-7; v_gene: TRBV7-9; abundance: -; d_gene: TRBD1
CDR3aa: CASDSGSNYGYTF; CDR3nt: TGCGCCAGCGACTCGGGGTCCAACTATGGCTACACCTTC; j_gene: TRBJ1-2; v_gene: TRBV5-1; abundance: once; d_gene: -
CDR3aa: CASSLTGVYNEQFF; CDR3nt: TGTGCCAGCAGCTTGACAGGGGTATACAATGAGCAGTTCTTC; j_gene: TRBJ2-1; v_gene: TRBV7-9; abundance: -; d_gene: TRBD1
CDR3aa: CASATNRDGRTEAFF; CDR3nt: TGTGCTAGTGCCACCAACAGGGATGGGCGGACTGAAGCTTTCTTT; j_gene: TRBJ1-1; v_gene: TRBV12-5; abundance: -; d_gene: -
CDR3aa: CATSGGSFYEQYF; CDR3nt: TGTGCCACCAGCGGTGGTAGCTTCTACGAGCAGTACTTC; j_gene: TRBJ2-7; v_gene: TRBV24-1; abundance: -; d_gene: -
CDR3aa: CASRARGDMNTEAFF; CDR3nt: TGTGCCAGCAGAGCCAGGGGCGACATGAACACTGAAGCTTTCTTT; j_gene: TRBJ1-1; v_gene: TRBV6-4; abundance: -; d_gene: -
CDR3aa: CSVEAVESFF; CDR3nt: TGCAGCGTTGAAGCTGTCGAGAGCTTCTTC; j_gene: TRBJ1-2; v_gene: TRBV29-1; abundance: -; d_gene: -
CDR3aa: CASSTLAGVSSYEQYF; CDR3nt: TGTGCCAGCAGCACTTTAGCGGGGGTAAGCTCCTACGAGCAGTACTTC; j_gene: TRBJ2-7; v_gene: TRBV5-5; abundance: -; d_gene: TRBD2
CDR3aa: CASSLGLSYNEQFF; CDR3nt: TGTGCCAGCAGCTTGGGACTGTCCTACAATGAGCAGTTCTTC; j_gene: TRBJ2-1; v_gene: TRBV13; abundance: -; d_gene: -
CDR3aa: CASSYSDRGLGTEAFF; CDR3nt: TGTGCCAGCAGTTACTCGGACAGAGGGCTAGGCACTGAAGCTTTCTTT; j_gene: TRBJ1-1; v_gene: TRBV6-5; abundance: -; d_gene: -
CDR3aa: CASSVFRDSLNQPQHF; CDR3nt: TGTGCCAGCAGTGTATTCCGGGACAGCTTAAATCAGCCCCAGCATTTT; j_gene: TRBJ1-5; v_gene: TRBV6-1; abundance: -; d_gene: TRBD1
CDR3aa: CAWSVGSNEKLFF; CDR3nt: TGTGCCTGGAGTGTAGGGTCTAATGAAAAACTGTTTTTT; j_gene: TRBJ1-4; v_gene: TRBV30; abundance: -; d_gene: -
CDR3aa: CSATLPGREYF; CDR3nt: TGCAGTGCTACTTTGCCAGGAAGGGAGTACTTC; j_gene: TRBJ2-7; v_gene: TRBV20-1; abundance: -; d_gene: -
CDR3aa: CASSYGTGVTDTQYF; CDR3nt: TGTGCCAGCAGTTACGGGACAGGCGTCACAGATACGCAGTATTTT; j_gene: TRBJ2-3; v_gene: TRBV6-2/TRBV6-3; abundance: -; d_gene: TRBD1
CDR3aa: CARISRGTDTQYF; CDR3nt: TGTGCCAGGATTTCTCGCGGTACAGATACGCAGTATTTT; j_gene: TRBJ2-3; v_gene: TRBV2; abundance: -; d_gene: -
CDR3aa: CASAPDSSSNQPQHF; CDR3nt: TGCGCCAGCGCCCCGGACAGCTCAAGCAATCAGCCCCAGCATTTT; j_gene: TRBJ1-5; v_gene: TRBV4-1; abundance: -; d_gene: -
CDR3aa: CASSSGLAGVETQYF; CDR3nt: TGTGCCAGCAGCTCTGGACTAGCGGGGGTTGAGACCCAGTACTTC; j_gene: TRBJ2-5; v_gene: TRBV5-5; abundance: -; d_gene: TRBD2
CDR3aa: CASSQTGTGETQYF; CDR3nt: TGCGCCAGCAGCCAAACCGGGACAGGAGAGACCCAGTACTTC; j_gene: TRBJ2-5; v_gene: TRBV4-1; abundance: -; d_gene: TRBD1
CDR3aa: CASSPTENYGYTF; CDR3nt: TGTGCCAGCAGTCCCACAGAGAACTATGGCTACACCTTC; j_gene: TRBJ1-2; v_gene: TRBV6-5; abundance: -; d_gene: -
CDR3aa: CAKELAGNTGELFF; CDR3nt: TGTGCCAAAGAGTTGGCCGGAAACACCGGGGAGCTGTTTTTT; j_gene: TRBJ2-2; v_gene: TRBV2; abundance: -; d_gene: -
CDR3aa: CASSYGTSYEQYF; CDR3nt: TGTGCCAGCAGTTACGGGACTAGCTACGAGCAGTACTTC; j_gene: TRBJ2-7; v_gene: TRBV6-5; abundance: -; d_gene: TRBD2
CDR3aa: CASSPGGGLNQPQHF; CDR3nt: TGTGCCAGCAGCCCAGGGGGGGGTTTGAATCAGCCCCAGCATTTT; j_gene: TRBJ1-5; v_gene: TRBV6-2/TRBV6-3; abundance: -; d_gene: TRBD1
CDR3aa: CASSPRQGPETQYF; CDR3nt: TGTGCCAGCTCACCACGACAGGGTCCCGAGACCCAGTACTTC; j_gene: TRBJ2-5; v_gene: TRBV18; abundance: -; d_gene: TRBD1
CDR3aa: CSVGGFTDTQYF; CDR3nt: TGCAGCGTTGGGGGTTTCACAGATACGCAGTATTTT; j_gene: TRBJ2-3; v_gene: TRBV29-1; abundance: -; d_gene: -
CDR3aa: CASSLEGADYGYTF; CDR3nt: TGTGCCAGCAGCTTAGAAGGGGCAGACTATGGCTACACCTTC; j_gene: TRBJ1-2; v_gene: TRBV7-2; abundance: -; d_gene: -
CDR3aa: CASSARDRGVSTGELFF; CDR3nt: TGTGCCAGCTCAGCCCGGGACAGGGGTGTCTCCACCGGGGAGCTGTTTTTT; j_gene: TRBJ2-2; v_gene: TRBV18; abundance: once; d_gene: TRBD1
CDR3aa: CASSPARYEQYF; CDR3nt: TGTGCCAGCAGTCCCGCCAGGTACGAGCAGTACTTC; j_gene: TRBJ2-7; v_gene: TRBV6-6; abundance: -; d_gene: -
CDR3aa: CASTPGLSTDTQYF; CDR3nt: TGTGCCAGCACCCCGGGGCTCAGCACAGATACGCAGTATTTT; j_gene: TRBJ2-3; v_gene: TRBV6-5; abundance: -; d_gene: -